This T cell receptor (beta chain) derives from a study of T cell repertoires in breast cancer. On the study more broadly: ER+/PR+ status applied to most of the 21 tumors. Study results and caveats: Tumor-involved sentinel nodes shared approximately 7.2% of TCRs with matched tumors, tumor-free nodes about 2%. Possibly tumor-specific: roughly 17 TCR pairs in seven or more tumors, rare in control blood.

A second nested PCR with blocking oligonucleotides suppressed unpaired genes. TCRdb analysed the emulsion pairing reads with MiXCR anew, one entry per CDR3 protein. Of roughly 40,000 distinct CDR3 sequences listed, roughly 44% are singletons. CDR1 is SGHAT and CDR2 is FQDESV in the germline V gene (reference sequence). V was pared by 5 bases and J by 9 bases, with 8 bases of the junction left unmatched. The CDR3 has 15 amino acids. An expanded emulsion RT-PCR with primers for all TCR V genes paired CD8+ T cell chains. Overnight incubation in approximately 9.3 IU/mL IL-2 followed CD8 positive selection of the T cells. This clonotype was found a few times. Its target is unknown.

Sequences were obtained from CD8+ T cells. The receptor comes from a pool of human donors with breast cancer or a healthy control (not recorded which). This chain joins TRBV11-1 and TRBJ2-1, with TRBD1 identical over 12 bases. The CDR3 here is CASSSRDRGQGEQFF. CDR3 DNA: TGTGCCAGCAGCAGCCGGGACAGGGGGCAAGGTGAGCAGTTCTTC.